This T cell receptor (beta chain) was captured by sequencing in a study of blood T cell repertoires in COVID-19. Sequencing was performed with immunoSEQ multiplex PCR; in TCRdb, only in-frame clones are kept and a portion is missing. The data show 300,000 to 350,000 clones, almost 90% seen once. Looked up from germline, CDR1 is MNHEY and CDR2 is SMNVEV (reference sequence). This CDR3 region has 16 residues. Deletions cut 2 bases from V and 4 bases from J, with 15 bases between. The source material was PBMCs or T cells enriched from blood (not recorded which). This receptor was obtained from a woman aged 18-29 years with acute COVID-19. The chain employs TRBV27 and TRBJ1-5; no firm D call. The CDR3 DNA is TGTGCCAGCAGTTTAAACTACGGGATGCAGAATCAGCCCCAGCATTTT. As protein: CASSLNYGMQNQPQHF.